A single sample gave rise to the 19 T cell receptor beta chains below, sequenced in a study of T cell repertoires in cytomegalovirus infection (dated by TCRdb to between 2018 and 2021). Which antigens these TCRs recognize remains unknown. The sample was run on an Illumina HiSeq 1500. TCRdb reran the public reads through fastp at Q25 and MiXCR, keeping productive beta chains. Every entry covers one CDR3 protein and lists the most common genes and DNA from its rows. This sample comprises about 470,000 distinct CDR3 sequences, 40% to 50% of them detected only once. The ten largest clonotypes hold about 45% of the sample. The treatment or condition label of this sample denotes: in vitro stimulation with specific CMV peptide epitopes to enrich CMV-specific T cells. This specimen was cultured PBMCs, taken from culture after CMV antigen stimulation. The origin of the receptors is a human donor in good health (CMV status not recorded). Some clones in this sample may be carry-over from other donors' samples.

This clonotype was picked up a small number of times. The rearrangement joins TRBV7-2 to TRBJ2-5; 7 positions match TRBD1. Germline CDR1 is SGHTA and CDR2 is FQGNSA. The trim removed 1 base at V and 2 bases at J, leaving 4 bases unmatched. The CDR3 is 15 residues long. The CDR3 loop is CASSLGWDRQETQYF. CDR3 nucleotide sequence: TGTGCCAGCAGCTTAGGGTGGGACAGACAAGAGACCCAGTACTTC.

V gene TRBV19 combines with J gene TRBJ1-3; D not certain. Germline values: CDR1 LNHDA, CDR2 SQIVND (reference sequence). V shed 7 bases and J shed 0 bases, with 4 bases lying between them. This CDR3 contains 12 residues. The CDR3, as DNA: TGTGCCAGTACGCACTCTGGAAACACCATATATTTT. Translation: CASTHSGNTIYF.

The chain joins TRBV7-2 to TRBJ2-7, with 10 bases lining up with TRBD1. Per germline, CDR1 SGHTA and CDR2 FQGNSA. The J segment lost 7 bases and the V segment lost 2 bases, leaving 11 bases of the junction unmatched. This CDR3 region has 16 residues. The CDR3 here is CASSLTLAGGQGEQYF. CDR3 in DNA: TGTGCCAGCAGCTTAACCCTCGCGGGGGGACAGGGGGAGCAGTACTTC.

The genes are TRBV7-6 and TRBJ2-7; 8 positions agree with TRBD2. Germline CDR1 reads SGHVS; CDR2 reads FNYEAQ. V was clipped by 4 bases and J by 3 bases; unmatched bases: 8. The CDR3 runs 15 residues. The CDR3 DNA follows: TGTGCCAGCAGCTCCCCCGGGGGGGCTTTCTACGAGCAGTACTTC. Protein sequence: CASSSPGGAFYEQYF.

This clonotype was observed a handful of times. The gene calls are TRBV5-5 and TRBJ2-3; D is unresolved. CDR1 and CDR2 (germline): SGHKS, YYEKEE (reference sequence). The CDR3 sequence is 17 residues long. The V end lost 4 bases, the J end lost 2 bases, and 20 bases lay between the germline ends. CDR3 residues: CASSPLGSLVHTDTQYF. Written as DNA, the CDR3 is TGTGCCAGCAGCCCGCTAGGCTCCCTCGTACACACAGATACGCAGTATTTT.

V and J are TRBV12-3 or TRBV12-4 and TRBJ2-7; the match to TRBD2 covers 12 bases. The CDR3 length is 15 residues. J was trimmed by 3 bases and V by 3 bases; bases with no gene match: 3. The CDR3 nucleotides read TGTGCCAGCAGTTTTGAGACTAGCGGGGGCTACGAGCAGTACTTC. Residues: CASSFETSGGYEQYF.

There are a few counts of this clonotype. The gene calls are TRBV7-2 and TRBJ2-2; D might be TRBD2 (5 bases). CDR3 length: 13 amino acids. V shed 5 bases and J shed 4 bases, with 8 bases lying between them. Germline CDR1 SGHTA, CDR2 FQGNSA. The chain's CDR3 is CASSEDFTGELFF. In DNA form, the CDR3 reads TGTGCCAGCAGCGAGGACTTCACCGGGGAGCTGTTTTTT.

CDR3 DNA sequence: TGTGCCAGCACCACACCTATCGGCAGGGGCTTATCGGAAATTAACTATGGCTACACCTTC. Amino acid sequence: CASTTPIGRGLSEINYGYTF. V gene TRBV6-2 or TRBV6-3 combines with J gene TRBJ1-2, with D possibly TRBD1 on 6 matching bases. CDR1 is MNHEY and CDR2 is SVGEGT in the germline V gene. The V gene lost 7 bases and the J gene lost 1 base, with 31 bases spanning the gap. The CDR3 is 20 amino acids.

CDR3 loop: CASSGGPATSGRPAQYF. As DNA, the CDR3 is TGTGCCAGCAGCGGGGGTCCTGCGACTAGCGGGAGGCCCGCCCAGTACTTC. The chain links TRBV5-4 to TRBJ2-5; 13 nucleotides match TRBD2. Germline V CDR1 and CDR2: SGHNT, YYREEE (reference sequence). Trimming cost V 4 bases and J 9 bases; bases outside gene matches: 15. The CDR3 totals 17 residues.

The chain has TRBV7-2 and TRBJ1-2; 7 bases map to TRBD1. CDR1 and CDR2 (germline): SGHTA, FQGNSA. The CDR3 has 13 amino acids. V gave up 9 bases and J gave up 5 bases; unmatched junction bases: 9. In DNA, the CDR3 is TGTGCCAGGGAGGGGGCGCGAAGGTATGGCTACACCTTC. It yields the protein CAREGARRYGYTF.

This clonotype was detected only a few times. The CDR3 spells CAISGWDLTSGANVLTF. CDR3 bases: TGTGCCATCAGTGGATGGGACTTAACCTCTGGGGCCAACGTCCTGACTTTC. The V gene is TRBV10-3, the J gene TRBJ2-6; weak D call: TRBD2 (6 bases). Germline-derived CDR1 and CDR2 are ENHRY and SYGVKD. V lost 4 bases and J 0 bases, leaving 13 bases between the germline ends. The CDR3 is 17 residues long.

In this sample, this clonotype turned up many times. This chain connects TRBV7-2 to TRBJ1-5, with TRBD1 matching over 7 bases. This CDR3 has 14 amino acids. Germline loops: CDR1 SGHTA, CDR2 FQGNSA. V gave up 1 base and J gave up 6 bases; unmatched junction bases: 3. CDR3 sequence: CASSLGQGGQPQHF. The CDR3 DNA is TGTGCCAGCAGCTTAGGGCAGGGGGGTCAGCCCCAGCATTTT.

Only a few counts were recorded for this clonotype. The chain links TRBV7-2 to TRBJ2-7; 7 bases are a match to TRBD1. The CDR3 loop spans 14 amino acids. The V gene end was trimmed by 5 bases and the J gene end by 2 bases; junction bases not matched to a gene: 6. CDR1 and CDR2 (germline): SGHTA, FQGNSA. The chain's CDR3 is CASSAWTGTYEQYF. The CDR3 DNA is TGTGCCAGCAGCGCCTGGACAGGAACCTACGAGCAGTACTTC.

The genes are TRBV30 and TRBJ2-3, with D perhaps matching TRBD2 (5 bases). Germline values: CDR1 GTSNPN, CDR2 SVGIG (reference sequence). V was trimmed by 3 bases and J by 0 bases, leaving 7 bases between them. CDR3 length: 13 amino acids. The DNA for the CDR3 is TGTGCCTGGAGCGGGATAAGCACAGATACGCAGTATTTT. The encoded protein is CAWSGISTDTQYF. The entire variable domain, with the rest obtained from reference TRBV30 and TRBJ2-3, is as follows: SQTIHQWPATLVQPVGSPLSLECTVEGTSNPNLYWYRQAAGRGLQLLFYSVGIGQISSEVPQNLSASRPQDRQFILSSKKLLLSDSGFYLCAWSGISTDTQYFGPGTRLTVL.

This clonotype was observed a handful of times. The rearrangement joins TRBV12-3 or TRBV12-4 to TRBJ1-1; D unclear. The CDR3 length is 14 residues. V gave up 3 bases and J gave up 5 bases, with 13 bases separating them. The CDR3 sequence: CASSFSSVVTEAFF. The CDR3 DNA reads TGTGCCAGCAGTTTTTCATCTGTTGTAACTGAAGCTTTCTTT.

The chain links TRBV29-1 to TRBJ2-1; TRBD1 agrees at 9 bases. V was clipped by 3 bases and J by 4 bases; unmatched bases: 7. From germline, CDR1 is SQVTM and CDR2 ANQGSEA. This CDR3 spans 15 amino acids. The CDR3 DNA sequence: TGCAGCGTTGAGGGTGGAGGACAGGGGTACAATGAGCAGTTCTTC. It yields the protein CSVEGGGQGYNEQFF.

In DNA, the CDR3 is TGTGCCAGCAGCTCGGGCTTCCAAGACGGCAGATATGGCTACACCTTC. It yields the protein CASSSGFQDGRYGYTF. The chain joins TRBV7-8 to TRBJ1-2; unclear D gene. This CDR3 is built from 16 residues. The V end lost 4 bases, the J end lost 5 bases, and 20 bases lay between the germline ends. Germline CDR1 SGHVS, CDR2 FQNEAQ.

The chain carries TRBV7-6 and TRBJ2-5; D gene ambiguous. V was cut by 1 base and J by 7 bases, with 10 bases left in between. The germline gives CDR1 SGHVS, CDR2 FNYEAQ. This CDR3 has 13 amino acids. The chain's CDR3 is CASSLVGDGTQYF. In nucleotides, the CDR3 is TGTGCCAGCAGCTTAGTAGGCGATGGGACCCAGTACTTC.

The CDR3 DNA follows: TGTGCCAGCAGCCCCCCCGGGGCGGGAGATACGCAGTATTTT. Its translation: CASSPPGAGDTQYF. The gene calls are TRBV7-2 and TRBJ2-3; D tentatively fits TRBD1 or TRBD2 (5 bases each). Germline V CDR1 and CDR2: SGHTA, FQGNSA. V was shortened by 5 bases and J by 5 bases, with 14 bases between the two germline ends. The CDR3 loop spans 14 amino acids.